The rows below give T cell receptor beta chains drawn from one sample of a study of cytomegalovirus exposure and HLA in healthy donors. Method: immunoSEQ multiplex PCR; TCRdb's copy keeps in-frame clones and lacks some. The top ten hold approximately 3% of the sample, which has 100,000 to 150,000 clones, roughly 79% seen once. The sample consisted of PBMCs. These receptors were taken from a boy aged 2 to 10 in good health and CMV-seronegative. Both conserved end residues are part of each CDR3. The order of the fields is V gene, clone size, D gene, J gene, CDR3 DNA, CDR3 protein. The D gene is left open where the match is weak. Expanded clones are given a class, and other clones once, few, many or no size at all.

V gene: TRBV6-5
clone size: -
D gene: TRBD2
J gene: TRBJ2-1
CDR3 DNA: TGTGCCAGCTGGCGTACTAGCGTGACCTACAATGAGCAGTTCTTC
CDR3 protein: CASWRTSVTYNEQFF

V gene: TRBV9
clone size: -
D gene: TRBD1
J gene: TRBJ2-7
CDR3 DNA: TGTGCCAGCAGCGTAGGCGGGCAGGGGGCATACGAGCAGTACTTC
CDR3 protein: CASSVGGQGAYEQYF

V gene: TRBV9
clone size: -
D gene: TRBD2
J gene: TRBJ2-3
CDR3 DNA: TGTGCCAGCAGCGCTAGCGGGAGGGCCTTGTCAGGCACAGATACGCAGTATTTT
CDR3 protein: CASSASGRALSGTDTQYF

V gene: TRBV7-9
clone size: -
D gene: -
J gene: TRBJ1-4
CDR3 DNA: TGTGCCAGCAGCTTAGAACAGGCCGAAAAACTGTTTTTT
CDR3 protein: CASSLEQAEKLFF

V gene: TRBV27
clone size: once
D gene: TRBD1
J gene: TRBJ1-1
CDR3 DNA: TGTGCCAGCAGTCACAGGGGGAACACTGAAGCTTTCTTT
CDR3 protein: CASSHRGNTEAFF

V gene: TRBV7-8
clone size: -
D gene: TRBD1
J gene: TRBJ1-1
CDR3 DNA: TGTGCCAGCAGCCCCACAGGGGCGGCTGAAGCTTTCTTT
CDR3 protein: CASSPTGAAEAFF

V gene: TRBV12-5
clone size: once
D gene: -
J gene: TRBJ2-3
CDR3 DNA: TGTGCTAGTGGTGAACAGGGAGCAGATACGCAGTATTTT
CDR3 protein: CASGEQGADTQYF

V gene: TRBV4-2
clone size: -
D gene: -
J gene: TRBJ2-3
CDR3 DNA: TGTGCCAGCAGCCAAGAGGAGGGCGTCTCAGATACGCAGTATTTT
CDR3 protein: CASSQEEGVSDTQYF

V gene: TRBV6-6
clone size: -
D gene: TRBD2
J gene: TRBJ2-1
CDR3 DNA: TGTGCCAGCAGTCCCGGGAGGTACAATGAGCAGTTCTTC
CDR3 protein: CASSPGRYNEQFF

V gene: TRBV7-9
clone size: -
D gene: -
J gene: TRBJ2-2
CDR3 DNA: TGTGCCAGCAGCTCGCCCTTAGGGGTTCCGAACACCGGGGAGCTGTTTTTT
CDR3 protein: CASSSPLGVPNTGELFF

V gene: TRBV2
clone size: -
D gene: TRBD2
J gene: TRBJ2-3
CDR3 DNA: TGTGCCAGCAGGGGACTAGCGGGAGTTGAAGATACGCAGTATTTT
CDR3 protein: CASRGLAGVEDTQYF

V gene: TRBV9
clone size: -
D gene: -
J gene: TRBJ1-5
CDR3 DNA: TGTGCCAGCAGCGTAGGGACAGACAATCAGCCCCAGCATTTT
CDR3 protein: CASSVGTDNQPQHF

V gene: TRBV5-1
clone size: -
D gene: -
J gene: TRBJ1-4
CDR3 DNA: TGCGCCAGCAGCCCTGAGGGATTTGCAACTAATGAAAAACTGTTTTTT
CDR3 protein: CASSPEGFATNEKLFF

V gene: TRBV18
clone size: -
D gene: TRBD1
J gene: TRBJ1-1
CDR3 DNA: TGTGCCAGCTCAACCGCCGGGACAGGTCTAAACACTGAAGCTTTCTTT
CDR3 protein: CASSTAGTGLNTEAFF

V gene: TRBV29-1
clone size: -
D gene: -
J gene: TRBJ1-1
CDR3 DNA: TGCAGCGCTAAAAACACTGAAGCTTTCTTT
CDR3 protein: CSAKNTEAFF

V gene: TRBV28
clone size: -
D gene: -
J gene: TRBJ1-2
CDR3 DNA: TGTGCCAGCTGGACACTTGGGGGCTACACCTTC
CDR3 protein: CASWTLGGYTF

V gene: TRBV20-1
clone size: -
D gene: -
J gene: TRBJ2-1
CDR3 DNA: TGCAGTGCTAATCAATACAATGAGCAGTTCTTC
CDR3 protein: CSANQYNEQFF

V gene: TRBV7-2
clone size: -
D gene: TRBD2
J gene: TRBJ2-3
CDR3 DNA: TGTGCCAGCAGTCTAAGGATGGAGCGGGGGACGGTAGATACGCAGTATTTT
CDR3 protein: CASSLRMERGTVDTQYF

V gene: TRBV27
clone size: -
D gene: -
J gene: TRBJ1-3
CDR3 DNA: TGTGCCAGCAGTTTCAGCGGCTCTGGAAACACCATATATTTT
CDR3 protein: CASSFSGSGNTIYF

V gene: TRBV30
clone size: -
D gene: -
J gene: TRBJ1-2
CDR3 DNA: TGTGCCTGGAGTCCACTCGAGGTCCGGGGCTACACCTTC
CDR3 protein: CAWSPLEVRGYTF

V gene: TRBV10-3
clone size: -
D gene: -
J gene: TRBJ2-4
CDR3 DNA: TGTGCCATCAGTGAGTCGGGCGATCTAGCCAAAAACATTCAGTACTTC
CDR3 protein: CAISESGDLAKNIQYF

V gene: TRBV4-2
clone size: -
D gene: -
J gene: TRBJ1-2
CDR3 DNA: TGTGCCAGCAGCCAAACCCCCCAGGGAATGGGTTGGTATGGCTACACCTTC
CDR3 protein: CASSQTPQGMGWYGYTF

V gene: TRBV6-1
clone size: once
D gene: TRBD1
J gene: TRBJ2-1
CDR3 DNA: TGTGCCAGCAGTGGAGAGACAGGGGGCTACAATGAGCAGTTCTTC
CDR3 protein: CASSGETGGYNEQFF

V gene: TRBV9
clone size: -
D gene: -
J gene: TRBJ1-4
CDR3 DNA: TGTGCCAGCAGCCCCCGAACTAATGAAAAACTGTTTTTT
CDR3 protein: CASSPRTNEKLFF

V gene: TRBV6-5
clone size: -
D gene: TRBD1
J gene: TRBJ1-5
CDR3 DNA: TGTGCCAGCAGTTCCAGGGGGCATGGCAATCAGCCCCAGCATTTT
CDR3 protein: CASSSRGHGNQPQHF

V gene: TRBV29-1
clone size: -
D gene: -
J gene: TRBJ1-1
CDR3 DNA: TGCAGCGTTTACAGGGCGGGCACTGAAGCTTTCTTT
CDR3 protein: CSVYRAGTEAFF

V gene: TRBV19
clone size: -
D gene: TRBD1
J gene: TRBJ2-2
CDR3 DNA: TGTGCCAGTAGTATTCGACAGGGGAAGGATTTTTACACCGGGGAGCTGTTTTTT
CDR3 protein: CASSIRQGKDFYTGELFF

V gene: TRBV5-6
clone size: -
D gene: -
J gene: TRBJ2-7
CDR3 DNA: TGTGCCAGCAGCTTCAGGGACGAGCAGTACTTC
CDR3 protein: CASSFRDEQYF

V gene: TRBV7-3
clone size: -
D gene: TRBD2
J gene: TRBJ2-3
CDR3 DNA: TGTGCCAGCAGCTTAAGAGGAGCGGGGAGCACAGATACGCAGTATTTT
CDR3 protein: CASSLRGAGSTDTQYF

V gene: TRBV5-8
clone size: -
D gene: TRBD2
J gene: TRBJ2-5
CDR3 DNA: TGTGCCAGCAGCCAGGGACTAGCGTACAACCAAGAGACCCAGTACTTC
CDR3 protein: CASSQGLAYNQETQYF

V gene: TRBV7-9
clone size: -
D gene: -
J gene: TRBJ2-7
CDR3 DNA: TGTGCCAGCAGCCCAGCAGGGATCTACGAGCAGTACTTC
CDR3 protein: CASSPAGIYEQYF

V gene: TRBV10-3
clone size: -
D gene: -
J gene: TRBJ2-6
CDR3 DNA: TGTGCCATCAGTGAGTCTACGGGGGCTGGGGCCAACGTCCTGACTTTC
CDR3 protein: CAISESTGAGANVLTF

V gene: TRBV5-1
clone size: -
D gene: -
J gene: TRBJ1-1
CDR3 DNA: TGCGCCAGCAGCTTGTTTGAGGGCGGCAAGACTGAAGCTTTCTTT
CDR3 protein: CASSLFEGGKTEAFF

V gene: TRBV7-3
clone size: medium-sized
D gene: -
J gene: TRBJ1-1
CDR3 DNA: TGTGCCAGCAGCTTAAGCGGGGCCTTGGAGGGCACTGAAGCTTTCTTT
CDR3 protein: CASSLSGALEGTEAFF

V gene: TRBV5-1
clone size: -
D gene: -
J gene: TRBJ2-1
CDR3 DNA: TGCGCCAGCAGCCTGGGAGCGGTAACATTGGGCGATGAGCAGTTCTTC
CDR3 protein: CASSLGAVTLGDEQFF

V gene: TRBV25-1
clone size: -
D gene: -
J gene: TRBJ1-2
CDR3 DNA: TGTGCCAGCAAACCCTCCGGGGACACTTCAGGCTACACCTTC
CDR3 protein: CASKPSGDTSGYTF

V gene: TRBV5-4
clone size: -
D gene: -
J gene: TRBJ1-3
CDR3 DNA: TGTGCCAGCAGCCCCGGAGGATCTGGAAACACCATATATTTT
CDR3 protein: CASSPGGSGNTIYF

V gene: TRBV7-6
clone size: -
D gene: TRBD1
J gene: TRBJ2-2
CDR3 DNA: TGTGCCAGCAGCTTGGCCCACGGGACAGGGCCCACCGGGGAGCTGTTTTTT
CDR3 protein: CASSLAHGTGPTGELFF

V gene: TRBV30
clone size: -
D gene: -
J gene: TRBJ1-2
CDR3 DNA: TGTGCCTGGAGTGTACAACTACCCAGTGGCTACACCTTC
CDR3 protein: CAWSVQLPSGYTF

V gene: TRBV19
clone size: few
D gene: -
J gene: TRBJ2-1
CDR3 DNA: TGTGCCAGTAGTACCACAGACTACAATGAGCAGTTCTTC
CDR3 protein: CASSTTDYNEQFF

V gene: TRBV6-5
clone size: few
D gene: -
J gene: TRBJ1-1
CDR3 DNA: TGTGCCAGCAGTTACTCGATGGGGGGGAACACTGAAGCTTTCTTT
CDR3 protein: CASSYSMGGNTEAFF

V gene: TRBV29-1
clone size: -
D gene: TRBD1
J gene: TRBJ1-2
CDR3 DNA: TGCAGCGTTGTGGACAGGGGGCTAAACAACTATGGCTACACCTTC
CDR3 protein: CSVVDRGLNNYGYTF

V gene: TRBV19
clone size: -
D gene: TRBD1
J gene: TRBJ1-2
CDR3 DNA: TGTGCCAGTAGTCCAAGGGACAGCCCTAGGGGCTACACCTTC
CDR3 protein: CASSPRDSPRGYTF

V gene: TRBV4-1
clone size: -
D gene: -
J gene: TRBJ1-3
CDR3 DNA: TGCGCCAGCAGCCATGACGGAGCCGGTGGAAACACCATATATTTT
CDR3 protein: CASSHDGAGGNTIYF

V gene: TRBV6-5
clone size: -
D gene: TRBD1
J gene: TRBJ1-1
CDR3 DNA: TGTGCCAGCAGGCACAGGGGCGGGGACACTGAAGCTTTCTTT
CDR3 protein: CASRHRGGDTEAFF

V gene: TRBV11-2
clone size: -
D gene: -
J gene: TRBJ2-2
CDR3 DNA: TGTGCCAGCAGCTTTGGGCGGGGGCCCGGGGCCGGGGAGCTGTTTTTT
CDR3 protein: CASSFGRGPGAGELFF

V gene: TRBV10-1
clone size: -
D gene: -
J gene: TRBJ2-3
CDR3 DNA: TGCGCCAGCAGTGAGTCCGGACTCACAGATACGCAGTATTTT
CDR3 protein: CASSESGLTDTQYF

V gene: TRBV10-3
clone size: -
D gene: -
J gene: TRBJ1-1
CDR3 DNA: TGTGCCATCAGTGAGTCGATGCAGTTGAACACTGAAGCTTTCTTT
CDR3 protein: CAISESMQLNTEAFF